One T cell receptor beta chain is described in this entry. Trimming stripped 6 bases from V and 1 base from J, with 10 bases between. The CDR3 is 13 amino acids. The V gene's germline CDR1 is MNHEY and CDR2 SMNVEV (reference sequence). The entry originates in a study of OX40 agonist ivuxolimab in advanced cancers. The assay was immunoSEQ multiplex PCR, and TCRdb's table has in-frame clones only and misses some. The table shows fewer than 120,000 clones, with roughly 87% occurring only once. The chain couples TRBV27 to TRBJ2-7; weak D call: TRBD2 (6 bases). This specimen consisted of CD4+ or CD8+ T cells sorted from blood, obtained in a trial of the OX40 agonist ivuxolimab. This sequence originates from an adult with an advanced solid tumor such as melanoma, head and neck, liver or kidney cancer. The CDR3 bases are TGTGCCAGCAGGTTGGGACTTTCCTACGAGCAGTACTTC. Its protein product is CASRLGLSYEQYF.